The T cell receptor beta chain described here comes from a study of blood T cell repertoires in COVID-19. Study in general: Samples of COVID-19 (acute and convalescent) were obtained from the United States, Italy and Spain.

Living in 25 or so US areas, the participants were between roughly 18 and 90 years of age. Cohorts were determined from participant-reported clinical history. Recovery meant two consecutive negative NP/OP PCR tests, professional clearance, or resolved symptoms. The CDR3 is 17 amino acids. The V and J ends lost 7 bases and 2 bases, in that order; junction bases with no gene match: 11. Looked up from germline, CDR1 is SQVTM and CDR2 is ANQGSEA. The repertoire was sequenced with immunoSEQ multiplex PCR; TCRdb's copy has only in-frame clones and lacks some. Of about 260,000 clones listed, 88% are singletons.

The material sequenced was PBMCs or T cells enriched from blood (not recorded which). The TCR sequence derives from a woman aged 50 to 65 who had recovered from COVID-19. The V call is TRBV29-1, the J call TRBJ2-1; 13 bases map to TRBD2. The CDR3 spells CSAFGTSGISAYNEQFF. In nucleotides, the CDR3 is TGCAGCGCCTTCGGGACTAGCGGGATATCAGCCTACAATGAGCAGTTCTTC.